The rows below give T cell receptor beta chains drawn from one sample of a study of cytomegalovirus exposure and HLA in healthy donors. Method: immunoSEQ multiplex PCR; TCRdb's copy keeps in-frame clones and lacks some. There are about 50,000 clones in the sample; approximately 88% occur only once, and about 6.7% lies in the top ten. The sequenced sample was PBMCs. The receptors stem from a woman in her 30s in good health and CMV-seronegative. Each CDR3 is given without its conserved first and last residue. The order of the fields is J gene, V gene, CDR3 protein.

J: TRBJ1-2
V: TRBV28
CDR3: ASSPIPPDREERGYT

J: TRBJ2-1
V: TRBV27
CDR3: ASRTGGSYNEQF

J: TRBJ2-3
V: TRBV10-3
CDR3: AIRGGASGNSDTQY

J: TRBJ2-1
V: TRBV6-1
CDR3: ASNGWAAGDEQF

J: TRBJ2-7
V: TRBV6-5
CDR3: ASSPGGEYEQY

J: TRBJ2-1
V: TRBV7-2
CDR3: ASSLELYNEQF

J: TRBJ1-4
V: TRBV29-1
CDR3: SVHIPGGAWEKLF

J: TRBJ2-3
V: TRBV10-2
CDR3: ASSEGGRVGGTDTQY

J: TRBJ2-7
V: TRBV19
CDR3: ASSNLADSYEQY

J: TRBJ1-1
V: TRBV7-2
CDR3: ASSLAGAAAEAF

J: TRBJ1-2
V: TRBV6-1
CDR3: ASSEITGGTNYGYT

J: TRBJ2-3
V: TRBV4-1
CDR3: ASSQDPGSTDTQY

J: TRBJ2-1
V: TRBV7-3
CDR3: ASSFISGTSGEQF

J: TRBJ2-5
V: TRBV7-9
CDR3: ASSPVPSGSGETQY

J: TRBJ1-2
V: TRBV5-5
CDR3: ASSLVIGYT

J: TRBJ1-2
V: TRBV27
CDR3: AKSTKLQGAQGDGYT

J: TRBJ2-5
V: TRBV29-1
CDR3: SVEGTGLGQTQETQY

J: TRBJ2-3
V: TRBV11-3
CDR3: ASSLGVADTQY

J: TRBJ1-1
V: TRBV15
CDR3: ATSLSGTEAF

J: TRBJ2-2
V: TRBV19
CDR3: ASSIGALGTGELF

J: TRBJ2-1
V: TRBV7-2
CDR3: ASSLAGQGRLAGHNEQF

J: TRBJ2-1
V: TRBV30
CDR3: AWSGTGVNEQF

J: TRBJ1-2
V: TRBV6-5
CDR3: ASSPGQFYGYT

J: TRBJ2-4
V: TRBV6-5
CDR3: ASSYSAGGQYIQY

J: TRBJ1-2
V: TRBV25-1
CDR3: ASRGIDSNGYT

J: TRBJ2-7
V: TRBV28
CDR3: ASLTSGRGEQY

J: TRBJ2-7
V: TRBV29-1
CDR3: SVEGTRSYEQY

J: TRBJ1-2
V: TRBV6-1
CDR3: ASTGRGGGVYGYT

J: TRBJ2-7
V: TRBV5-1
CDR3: ASSQGYEQY

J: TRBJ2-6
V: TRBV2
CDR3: ASSSGANVLT

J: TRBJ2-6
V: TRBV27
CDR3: ASSPGQEPSGANVLT

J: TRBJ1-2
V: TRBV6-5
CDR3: ASSYSGGENGYT

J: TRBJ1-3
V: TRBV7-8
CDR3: ASSHRALQGPRGTIY